This T cell receptor (beta chain) was sequenced for a study of tumor and adjacent non-tumor tissue in lung cancer. Whole-study context: Patients were aged about 30 to 80, roughly 9 men and about 5 women, stage I to III.

There are 15 residues in the CDR3. No cell sorting was done before RNA was extracted from the tissue. More than 3 cm separated this lung sample from the edge of the tumor. Regarding this clonotype: Its antigen is unidentified. One end of the junction varies from germline; a read error may be responsible.

Findings of the study overall: In normal lung, the top 100 clones were significantly more dominant than in tumor.

The library came from three nested PCR rounds adapted from ARM-PCR protocols. In TCRdb, the multiplex PCR reads were re-called with MiXCR into one record per CDR3 protein. The sample has approximately 82,000 distinct CDR3 sequences; approximately 82% are singletons. This clonotype was obtained from a man in his sixties or seventies with non-small cell lung cancer. Material for sequencing was distant non-tumor lung tissue. This sequence joins TRBV12-3 or TRBV12-4 and TRBJ1-2, with D perhaps TRBD1 (6 bases). The CDR3 is CASSLTGTPNYGYAF. CDR3 DNA: TGTGCCAGCAGTCTGACCGGGACACCAAACTATGGCTACGCCTTC.